This T cell receptor (beta chain) was observed in a study of OX40 agonist ivuxolimab in advanced cancers. Whole-study context: Patients achieving partial responses numbered three: one hepatocellular carcinoma case and two cutaneous melanoma cases. General study results and limits: Among some nonresponders, normalized T-cell clonal expansion was also low.

Peripheral blood came from all dose cohorts at three timepoints. A word on this clone: Its antigen is undetermined.

The V and J ends lost 5 bases and 0 bases respectively, with 15 bases between them. The CDR3 has 16 residues. In germline, CDR1 is SGDLS, CDR2 YYNGEE. The table came from immunoSEQ multiplex PCR; TCRdb's copy has only in-frame clones and leaves some out. In the table there are 40,000 to 55,000 clones, just under 95% of which are singletons. The receptor was derived from an adult with an advanced solid tumor such as melanoma, head and neck, liver or kidney cancer. Sample: CD4+ or CD8+ T cells sorted from blood, taken in a trial of the OX40 agonist ivuxolimab. The V and J genes are TRBV9 and TRBJ1-5; D is ambiguous. The CDR3 DNA reads TGTGCCAGCAGGCCCATAGGCAGATATAGCAATCAGCCCCAGCATTTT. This gives the protein CASRPIGRYSNQPQHF.